The clone carrying this T cell receptor (beta chain) occurred many times. These data originate in a study of blood T cell repertoires in COVID-19. V was clipped by 1 base and J by 7 bases; unmatched bases: 10. Germline values: CDR1 SQVTM, CDR2 ANQGSEA. The length of the CDR3 is 15 residues. Clones were sequenced by immunoSEQ multiplex PCR, and TCRdb holds only the in-frame ones, with some missing. The sample records about 200,000 clones, around 84% being singletons. This TCR was sampled from a human donor in a cohort sampled during active COVID-19. Sequencing was done on a sample of peripheral blood. The chain couples TRBV29-1 to TRBJ2-1; TRBD2 matches at 7 bases. The chain's CDR3 is CSVEVPRGVGNEQFF. In nucleotides, the CDR3 is TGCAGCGTTGAAGTTCCCCGGGGGGTCGGGAATGAGCAGTTCTTC.